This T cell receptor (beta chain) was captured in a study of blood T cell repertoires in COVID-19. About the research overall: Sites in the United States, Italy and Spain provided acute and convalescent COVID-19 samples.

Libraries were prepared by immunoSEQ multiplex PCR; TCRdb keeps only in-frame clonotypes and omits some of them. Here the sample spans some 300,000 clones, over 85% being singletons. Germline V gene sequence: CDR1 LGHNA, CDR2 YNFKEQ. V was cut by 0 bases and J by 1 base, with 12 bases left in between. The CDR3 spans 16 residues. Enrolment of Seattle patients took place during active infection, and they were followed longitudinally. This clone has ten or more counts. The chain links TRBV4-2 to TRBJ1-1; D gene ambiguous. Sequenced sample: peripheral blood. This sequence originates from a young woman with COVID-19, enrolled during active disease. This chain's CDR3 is CASSQDVKAGNTEAFF. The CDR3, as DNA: TGTGCCAGCAGCCAAGATGTCAAGGCAGGGAACACTGAAGCTTTCTTT.